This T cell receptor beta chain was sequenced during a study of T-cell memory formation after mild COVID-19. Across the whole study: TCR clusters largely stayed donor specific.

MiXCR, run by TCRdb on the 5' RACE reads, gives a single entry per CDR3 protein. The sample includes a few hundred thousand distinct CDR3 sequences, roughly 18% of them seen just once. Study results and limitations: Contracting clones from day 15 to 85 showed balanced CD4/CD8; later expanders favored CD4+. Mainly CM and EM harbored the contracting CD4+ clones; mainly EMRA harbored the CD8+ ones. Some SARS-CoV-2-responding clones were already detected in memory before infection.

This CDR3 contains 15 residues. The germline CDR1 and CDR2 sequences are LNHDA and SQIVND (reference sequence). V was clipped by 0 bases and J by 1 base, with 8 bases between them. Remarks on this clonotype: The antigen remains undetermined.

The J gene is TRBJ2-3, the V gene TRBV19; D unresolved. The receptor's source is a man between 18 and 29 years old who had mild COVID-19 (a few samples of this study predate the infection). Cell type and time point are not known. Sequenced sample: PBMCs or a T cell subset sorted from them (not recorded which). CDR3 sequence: CASSIDPSGTDTQYF. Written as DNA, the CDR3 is TGTGCCAGTAGTATAGATCCATCCGGCACAGATACGCAGTATTTT.